A selection of T cell receptor beta chains follows, all from one sample in a study of cytomegalovirus exposure and HLA in healthy donors. Profiled with immunoSEQ multiplex PCR; TCRdb holds only in-frame clones, not every one. The table lists approximately 190,000 clones, around 80% of them singletons, with 6.3% in the top ten. The sequenced sample consisted of PBMCs. The receptors here all came from a man aged 40-55 years in good health and CMV-seropositive. Each CDR3 is given with its conserved first and last residue. The D gene is left open where the match is weak. Expanded clones get a size class; other rows say once, few or many, or leave the size out.

v_gene: TRBV27; d_gene: TRBD2; abundance: few; j_gene: TRBJ2-6; CDR3nt: TGTGCCAGCAGTCCCCTTAGCGGGGGGGCTGGGGCCAACGTCCTGACTTTC; CDR3aa: CASSPLSGGAGANVLTF
v_gene: TRBV7-2; d_gene: -; abundance: -; j_gene: TRBJ1-1; CDR3nt: TGTGCCAGCAGCACGACAGGATTTGGCACTGAAGCTTTCTTT; CDR3aa: CASSTTGFGTEAFF
v_gene: TRBV5-1; d_gene: TRBD1; abundance: -; j_gene: TRBJ1-1; CDR3nt: TGCGCCAGCAGCTTGGGGCAGGGGGCGACTGAAGCTTTCTTT; CDR3aa: CASSLGQGATEAFF
v_gene: TRBV6-5; d_gene: TRBD1; abundance: few; j_gene: TRBJ1-1; CDR3nt: TGTGCCAGCAGGATACAGGGGGCGGACACTGAAGCTTTCTTT; CDR3aa: CASRIQGADTEAFF
v_gene: TRBV7-2; d_gene: -; abundance: -; j_gene: TRBJ1-6; CDR3nt: TGTGCCAGCAGCTTAGCGTACCCAGGGGCGAAATATAATCCACCCCTCCACTTT; CDR3aa: CASSLAYPGAKYNPPLHF
v_gene: TRBV6-5; d_gene: -; abundance: -; j_gene: TRBJ1-1; CDR3nt: TGTGCCAGCGAAACAGGGTTGAACACTGAAGCTTTCTTT; CDR3aa: CASETGLNTEAFF
v_gene: TRBV5-6; d_gene: -; abundance: once; j_gene: TRBJ1-6; CDR3nt: TGTGCCAGCAGCTTGGTAGCGGACCACAGCTCCTATAATTCACCCCTCCACTTT; CDR3aa: CASSLVADHSSYNSPLHF
v_gene: TRBV4-3; d_gene: TRBD2; abundance: -; j_gene: TRBJ2-1; CDR3nt: TGCGCCAGCAGCCAAGGCCTAGCGGGGGGTAATGAGCAGTTCTTC; CDR3aa: CASSQGLAGGNEQFF
v_gene: TRBV30; d_gene: TRBD1; abundance: -; j_gene: TRBJ2-5; CDR3nt: TGTGCCTGGAGTGCAAACAGGGGGCAAGGGACCCAGTACTTC; CDR3aa: CAWSANRGQGTQYF
v_gene: TRBV5-4; d_gene: -; abundance: -; j_gene: TRBJ1-2; CDR3nt: TGTGCCAGCAGCTTAAGAGTCGCCAACTATGGCTACACCTTC; CDR3aa: CASSLRVANYGYTF
v_gene: TRBV30; d_gene: TRBD1; abundance: -; j_gene: TRBJ1-2; CDR3nt: TGTGCCTGGAGTGACCGACGGGTAGCAGGGGGAGTCCCTAACTATGGCTACACCTTC; CDR3aa: CAWSDRRVAGGVPNYGYTF
v_gene: TRBV19; d_gene: TRBD2; abundance: -; j_gene: TRBJ2-7; CDR3nt: TGTGCCAGTAGCTCGGCCCCCCCGGGACTAGTAACTTCTGAGCAGTACTTC; CDR3aa: CASSSAPPGLVTSEQYF
v_gene: TRBV7-9; d_gene: -; abundance: few; j_gene: TRBJ1-6; CDR3nt: TGTGCCAGCAGCTTTGACAGCTTATCTTCACCCCTCCACTTT; CDR3aa: CASSFDSLSSPLHF
v_gene: TRBV5-1; d_gene: TRBD1; abundance: -; j_gene: TRBJ2-5; CDR3nt: TGCGCCAGCAGGCGAGGACAGGGTTCAGGAGAGACCCAGTACTTC; CDR3aa: CASRRGQGSGETQYF